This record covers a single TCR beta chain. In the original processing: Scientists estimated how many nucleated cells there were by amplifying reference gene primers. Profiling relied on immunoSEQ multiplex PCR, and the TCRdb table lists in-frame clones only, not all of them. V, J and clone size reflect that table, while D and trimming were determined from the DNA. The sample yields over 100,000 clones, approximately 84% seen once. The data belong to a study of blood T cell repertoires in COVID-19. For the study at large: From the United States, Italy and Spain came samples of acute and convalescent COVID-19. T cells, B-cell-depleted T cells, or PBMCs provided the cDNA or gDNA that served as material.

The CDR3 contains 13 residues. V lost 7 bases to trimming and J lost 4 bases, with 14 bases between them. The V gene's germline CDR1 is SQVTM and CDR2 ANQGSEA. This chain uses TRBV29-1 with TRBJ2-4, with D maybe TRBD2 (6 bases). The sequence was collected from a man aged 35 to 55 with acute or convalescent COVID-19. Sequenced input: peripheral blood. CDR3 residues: CSAEGVGKNIQYF. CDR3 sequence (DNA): TGCAGCGCGGAGGGAGTTGGAAAAAACATTCAGTACTTC.